What follows are 8 T cell receptor beta chains derived from one specimen sequenced in a study of CD8 T cells in ankylosing spondylitis. TCRdb called the 5' RACE reads again in MiXCR, with one record for every CDR3 protein. Of about 36,000 distinct CDR3 sequences listed, 5.5% to 7.5% are singletons. Sequenced input: blood, either unsorted or a sorted T cell fraction (not recorded which). The receptors stem from a male donor with ankylosing spondylitis or in good health (not recorded which).

This clonotype has at least ten counts. The chain links TRBV29-1 to TRBJ2-7, with TRBD2 matching 12 bases. This CDR3 comprises 13 residues. Germline assignment: CDR1 SQVTM and CDR2 ANQGSEA. V dropped 7 bases and J dropped 0; count of bases not matched to a gene: 1. The CDR3 protein is CSGTSGASYEQYF. CDR3 nucleotides: TGCAGCGGGACTAGCGGGGCCTCCTACGAGCAGTACTTC.

This clonotype was observed many times. J is TRBJ2-3 and V is TRBV9, with D possibly TRBD1 on 5 matching bases. The CDR3 totals 13 residues. The germline V gene encodes CDR1 SGDLS and CDR2 YYNGEE. Trimming took 3 bases from V and 5 from J, leaving 10 bases between them. The CDR3 reads CASSEQDLDTQYF. The CDR3 bases are TGTGCCAGCAGCGAACAGGATCTAGATACGCAGTATTTT.

This clonotype was recorded at least ten times. The chain recombines TRBV5-1 with TRBJ2-3; no firm D call. Trimming shortened V by 4 bases and J by 0 bases, and 12 bases separated the two germline ends. This CDR3 is 15 amino acids long. The germline gives CDR1 SGHRS, CDR2 YFSETQ. CDR3 region: CASSQITLSTDTQYF. As DNA, the CDR3 is TGCGCCAGCAGCCAAATTACTCTCAGCACAGATACGCAGTATTTT.

This clonotype appeared many times. The gene calls are TRBV7-2 and TRBJ1-1, with a tentative D call TRBD1 (5 bases). V lost 5 bases to trimming and J lost 1 base, with 20 bases between them. Germline V lookup: CDR1 SGHTA, CDR2 FQGNSA. The CDR3 is made up of 17 amino acids. CDR3 DNA sequence: TGTGCCAGCAGCCAGGGAGGGTTTAGGTTACGGAACACTGAAGCTTTCTTT. Translation: CASSQGGFRLRNTEAFF.

This clonotype appeared many times. This chain connects TRBV7-2 to TRBJ2-7, with D perhaps matching TRBD1 (5 bases). This CDR3 is 14 amino acids long. V lost 2 bases to trimming and J lost 2 bases, with 10 bases between them. Germline V lookup: CDR1 SGHTA, CDR2 FQGNSA. The DNA of the CDR3 is TGTGCCAGCAGCTTATATTGGGGCCCCTACGAGCAGTACTTC. Protein product: CASSLYWGPYEQYF.

The CDR3 nucleotides are TGCGCCAGCCGCTCCTCGGGACGGATGAACACTGAAGCTTTCTTT. Protein product: CASRSSGRMNTEAFF. The J gene is TRBJ1-1, the V gene TRBV5-1; maybe TRBD1 (5 bases). V lost 7 bases and J lost 0, with 16 bases in between. The CDR3 contains 15 residues. Germline CDR1 is SGHRS and CDR2 is YFSETQ.

This clonotype has at least ten counts. V usage is TRBV5-1 and J usage is TRBJ2-7, with 10 bases fitting TRBD1. After removal of 3 bases from V and 1 base from J, the junction contained 4 bases not matched to a gene. This CDR3 spans 15 amino acids. CDR1 SGHRS and CDR2 YFSETQ come from the germline V gene. CDR3 DNA: TGCGCCAGCAGCTACGGGACAGGGGTATCCTACGAGCAGTACTTC. Its protein product is CASSYGTGVSYEQYF. Full variable domain (missing parts from reference TRBV5-1 and TRBJ2-7): KAGVTQTPRYLIKTRGQQVTLSCSPISGHRSVSWYQQTPGQGLQFLFEYFSETQRNKGNFPGRFSGRQFSNSRSEMNVSTLELGDSALYLCASSYGTGVSYEQYFGPGTRLTVT.

This clonotype was recorded at least ten times. The chain employs TRBV12-3 or TRBV12-4 and TRBJ2-5; TRBD1 aligns across 12 bases. With 6 bases clipped from V and 4 bases from J, the junction kept 3 bases outside the gene matches. CDR3 length: 14 amino acids. The DNA for the CDR3 is TGTGCCAGCAGCGCGGGACAGGGGGCAGAGACCCAGTACTTC. It yields the protein CASSAGQGAETQYF.